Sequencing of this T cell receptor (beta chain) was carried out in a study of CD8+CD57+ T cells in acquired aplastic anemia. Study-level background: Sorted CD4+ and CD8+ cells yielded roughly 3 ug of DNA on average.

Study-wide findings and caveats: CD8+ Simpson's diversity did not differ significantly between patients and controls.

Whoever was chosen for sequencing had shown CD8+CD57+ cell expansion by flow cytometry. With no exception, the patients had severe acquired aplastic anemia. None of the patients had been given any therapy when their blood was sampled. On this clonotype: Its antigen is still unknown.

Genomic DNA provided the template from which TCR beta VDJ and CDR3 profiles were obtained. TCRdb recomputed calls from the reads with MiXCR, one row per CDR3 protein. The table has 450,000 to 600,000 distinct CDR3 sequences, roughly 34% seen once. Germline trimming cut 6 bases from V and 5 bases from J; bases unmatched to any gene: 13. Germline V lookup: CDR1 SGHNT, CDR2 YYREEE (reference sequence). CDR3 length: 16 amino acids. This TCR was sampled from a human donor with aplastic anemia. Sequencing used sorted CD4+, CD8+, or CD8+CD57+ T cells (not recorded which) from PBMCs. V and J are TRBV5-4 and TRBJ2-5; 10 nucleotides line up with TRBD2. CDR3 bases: TGTGCCAGCACCGAGACGAGAGCGGGAGGGGGGGAGACCCAGTACTTC. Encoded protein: CASTETRAGGGETQYF.